The 31 T cell receptor beta chains reported below all come from one sample, sequenced in a study of low-dose radiotherapy and immunotherapy resistance in tumors. Primers used for first-strand cDNA, a TRAV- and TRBV-specific set, covered both alpha and beta chains. Both a constant-region primer and a V-primer adapter served to amplify TCRs across roughly 21 PCR cycles. TCRdb passed the reads through MiXCR, listing each CDR3 protein once. The sample records tens of thousands of distinct CDR3 sequences, 20% being singletons. Time point given: after trial treatment. Treatment denoted: LDRT plus nivolumab, ipilimumab, low-dose cyclophosphamide and aspirin (RACIN trial). The material sequenced was PBMCs, taken after low-dose radiotherapy plus immunotherapy. The receptors shown here come from a female donor with ovarian cancer.

This clonotype was seen at least ten times. The chain recombines TRBV29-1 with TRBJ1-2; no firm D call. The CDR3 is 12 amino acids. Germline V lookup: CDR1 SQVTM, CDR2 ANQGSEA. Trimming left V 5 bases short and J 8 bases short, with 15 bases between. The CDR3 loop is CSVPAAWKGYTF. CDR3 DNA: TGCAGCGTTCCAGCGGCTTGGAAAGGCTACACCTTC.

This clonotype was seen repeatedly, ten times or more. The chain combines TRBV28 with TRBJ2-3; 10 nucleotides match TRBD2. Germline-derived CDR1 and CDR2 are MDHEN and SYDVKM. The trim removed 8 bases at V and 1 base at J, leaving 3 bases unmatched. The CDR3 loop spans 14 amino acids. The CDR3 DNA reads as TGTGCCAGCGGCCTAGCGGGGGGCACAGATACGCAGTATTTT. Its translation is CASGLAGGTDTQYF.

This sequence joins TRBV29-1 and TRBJ1-2; D is perhaps TRBD1 (6 bases). The germline CDR1 and CDR2 sequences are SQVTM and ANQGSEA. Trimming stripped 3 bases from V and 5 bases from J, with 13 bases between. The CDR3 consists of 13 residues. Here the CDR3 DNA reads TGCAGCGTTGACGGTCTGGGGGCGTATGGCTACACCTTC. Translating it yields CSVDGLGAYGYTF.

This clonotype was seen repeatedly, ten times or more. This chain joins TRBV2 and TRBJ1-2, with 8 bases aligning to TRBD1. Trimming removed 4 bases from V and 8 bases from J; junction bases left unmatched: 9. Germline V gene data show CDR1 as SNHLY and CDR2 as FYNNEI. The CDR3 is made up of 14 amino acids. CDR3 nucleotide sequence: TGTGCCAGCAGTGTACGACAGGGGCCGGGGGGCTACACCTTC. Translated: CASSVRQGPGGYTF.

The table lists this clonotype with many counts. The chain links TRBV6-2 or TRBV6-3 to TRBJ2-7, with a tentative D call TRBD1 (6 bases). V was trimmed by 6 bases and J by 3 bases, leaving 12 bases between them. The CDR3 contains 13 residues. CDR1 is MNHEY and CDR2 is SVGEGT in the germline V gene. Written as DNA, the CDR3 is TGTGCCAGCAGCAACACAGGGTACTACGAGCAGTACTTC. This translates into CASSNTGYYEQYF.

Concerning this clonotype itself: A much larger clone is a single base away; this may be a read error. This rearrangement joins TRBV20-1 to TRBJ2-3, with D perhaps TRBD1 or TRBD2 (5 bases each). This CDR3 contains 15 residues. Trimming pared 3 bases from V and 0 bases from J, leaving 13 bases between. Germline V lookup: CDR1 DFQATT, CDR2 SNEGSKA (reference sequence). The CDR3 nucleotides read TGCAGTGCTAGCGGGGCGGCCGGGAGCACAGATACGCAGTATTTT. Protein sequence: CSASGAAGSTDTQYF.

The rearrangement joins TRBV20-1 to TRBJ2-3; 9 bases align to TRBD2. V was pared by 3 bases and J by 3 bases, with 4 bases of the junction left unmatched. Germline CDR1 DFQATT, CDR2 SNEGSKA (reference sequence). The CDR3 is made up of 14 amino acids. CDR3 region: CSARRGGRTDTQYF. The CDR3 nucleotides read TGCAGTGCTAGGCGGGGGGGCCGGACAGATACGCAGTATTTT.

This clonotype appeared many times. V usage is TRBV7-9 and J usage is TRBJ2-7, with 13 positions matching TRBD2. CDR1 is SEHNR, CDR2 FQNEAQ, per germline (reference sequence). CDR3 size: 18 residues. Trimming removed 5 bases from V and 4 bases from J; junction bases left unmatched: 14. The CDR3 spells CASSATSGRTPVPYEQYF. In DNA form, the CDR3 reads TGTGCCAGCAGCGCGACTAGCGGGAGGACACCCGTTCCTTACGAGCAGTACTTC.

This clonotype came up many times. The rearrangement uses TRBV19 and TRBJ2-7; D uncertain. V was pared by 3 bases and J by 2 bases, with 8 bases between. CDR3 length: 13 amino acids. Germline V CDR1 and CDR2: LNHDA, SQIVND (reference sequence). The CDR3, as DNA: TGTGCCAGTAGTATCGGGCAGGCCTACGAGCAGTACTTC. It codes for CASSIGQAYEQYF.

The chain links TRBV6-2 or TRBV6-3 to TRBJ1-1, with 11 bases fitting TRBD1. Germline lookup yields CDR1 MNHEY and CDR2 SVGEGT. The CDR3 is made up of 15 amino acids. The ends lost 7 bases at V and 1 base at J; junction bases unmatched: 5. In nucleotides, the CDR3 is TGTGCCAGCACTCGAGGGACAGGGGGGAACACTGAAGCTTTCTTT. Translation gives CASTRGTGGNTEAFF.

This clonotype has a count of ten or more. The chain couples TRBV2 to TRBJ1-1, with 7 bases aligning to TRBD1. The CDR3 is 15 residues long. V lost 5 bases to trimming and J lost 8 bases; unmatched junction nucleotides: 14. Germline CDR1 is SNHLY and CDR2 is FYNNEI. The CDR3 loop is CASSPIGQAEGEAFF. The CDR3 nucleotides are TGTGCCAGCAGTCCTATAGGACAGGCGGAGGGGGAAGCTTTCTTT.

This clonotype appeared many times. This chain uses TRBV20-1 with TRBJ2-1, with TRBD2 matching over 8 bases. The CDR3 totals 18 residues. Germline V CDR1 and CDR2: DFQATT, SNEGSKA (reference sequence). With 6 bases clipped from V and 5 bases from J, the junction kept 21 bases outside the gene matches. CDR3 protein: CSALRGSGNPFGDNEQFF. The CDR3, as DNA: TGCAGTGCCCTCCGGGGTAGCGGGAACCCCTTTGGGGACAATGAGCAGTTCTTC.

About this clonotype: The DNA is left out, because the CDR3 cannot be placed on it with certainty; the CDR3 is given as TCRdb lists it. The chain uses TRBV2 and TRBJ2-2. The CDR3 totals 14 residues, both ends included. CDR1 and CDR2 (germline): SNHLY, FYNNEI. CDR3 protein: CASSEVGTGELFFF.

There are many counts of this clonotype. The V gene is TRBV2, the J gene TRBJ1-2; TRBD1 might be the D (6 bases). Trimming took off 8 bases at V and 11 bases at J, with 18 bases between the two ends. The CDR3 contains 12 residues. Germline V gene sequence: CDR1 SNHLY, CDR2 FYNNEI. Here the CDR3 reads CASRWTVPVYTF. CDR3 DNA: TGTGCCAGCCGCTGGACAGTTCCCGTTTACACCTTC.

This clonotype has at least ten counts. The chain joins TRBV11-2 to TRBJ2-7, with 9 bases identical to TRBD1. The CDR3 runs to 16 residues. V was clipped by 5 bases and J by 0 bases; unmatched bases: 8. In germline, CDR1 is SGHAT, CDR2 FQNNGV. The CDR3 loop is CASSPGDRGNSYEQYF. The CDR3 DNA follows: TGTGCCAGCAGCCCAGGAGACAGGGGGAACTCCTACGAGCAGTACTTC.

This clonotype was detected many times. The rearrangement uses TRBV4-1 and TRBJ2-2, with D possibly being TRBD1 (6 bases). V lost 0 bases, J lost 4 bases, and 9 bases lay in between. This CDR3 has 15 amino acids. Germline V lookup: CDR1 MGHRA, CDR2 YSYEKL. Here the CDR3 DNA reads TGCGCCAGCAGCCAAGACCCCAGGGGCACCGGGGAGCTGTTTTTT. Its translation is CASSQDPRGTGELFF.

This clonotype came up many times. This chain uses TRBV7-6 with TRBJ2-5; 10 bases align to TRBD2. Germline CDR1 reads SGHVS; CDR2 reads FNYEAQ. The CDR3 has 16 residues. V trimming: 1 base; J trimming: 5 bases; junction bases outside the gene matches: 7. CDR3 bases: TGTGCCAGCAGCTTAGGTCTAGCGGGAGATTTGGAGACCCAGTACTTC. It is translated as CASSLGLAGDLETQYF.

This clonotype showed up many times. V usage is TRBV11-2 and J usage is TRBJ2-1; D ambiguous. From germline, CDR1 is SGHAT and CDR2 FQNNGV. Trimming removed 3 bases from V and 7 bases from J, with 7 bases in between. The CDR3 totals 12 residues. The CDR3 sequence is CASSLGVNEQFF. The CDR3 bases are TGTGCCAGCAGCTTGGGTGTGAATGAGCAGTTCTTC.

This clonotype has at least ten counts. The chain couples TRBV4-1 to TRBJ2-7; TRBD1 matches 9 bases. V dropped 3 bases and J dropped 3; count of bases not matched to a gene: 3. Germline V lookup: CDR1 MGHRA, CDR2 YSYEKL. The CDR3 loop spans 14 amino acids. This chain's CDR3 is CASSQPDRGYEQYF. The CDR3 DNA reads TGCGCCAGCAGCCAGCCGGACAGGGGCTACGAGCAGTACTTC.

This clonotype was detected many times. The V and J genes are TRBV7-3 and TRBJ2-1; no clear D gene. The CDR3 length is 14 residues. The V end was cut by 3 bases, the J end by 6 bases, with 12 bases between. CDR1 and CDR2 (germline): SGHTA, FQGTGA. This CDR3 is CASSLAAPSNEQFF. In nucleotides, the CDR3 is TGTGCCAGCAGCTTGGCGGCTCCTTCCAATGAGCAGTTCTTC.

The chain carries TRBV2 and TRBJ1-5, with D tentatively TRBD1 (5 bases). Trimming cost V 0 bases and J 2 bases, with 5 bases left between them. This CDR3 region has 14 residues. Germline CDR1 is SNHLY and CDR2 is FYNNEI. CDR3 protein: CASSEAGGNQPQHF. In DNA, the CDR3 is TGTGCCAGCAGTGAAGCAGGGGGCAATCAGCCCCAGCATTTT.

This clonotype was seen repeatedly, ten times or more. The chain uses TRBV24-1 and TRBJ2-7, with 7 bases that match TRBD2. This CDR3 has 15 residues. Germline CDR1 and CDR2: KGHDR and SFDVKD. J gave up 3 bases and V 9 bases, and 13 bases lay outside the gene matches. The CDR3, as DNA: TGTGCCACCTCCGAGGGGCGGACTAGGGACTACGAGCAGTACTTC. Its translation: CATSEGRTRDYEQYF.

This clonotype was seen repeatedly, ten times or more. This rearrangement joins TRBV7-2 to TRBJ2-3; weak D call: TRBD2 (6 bases). CDR3 length: 18 amino acids. V lost 1 base to trimming and J lost 1 base, with 18 bases between them. CDR1 and CDR2 from the germline V gene are SGHTA and FQGNSA. The CDR3 DNA reads TGTGCCAGCAGCTTAGGTGGGGGGAGTGGAGTAGGCACAGATACGCAGTATTTT. It is translated as CASSLGGGSGVGTDTQYF.

Concerning this clonotype: This may come from a read error, since a much larger clone is one base off. The chain recombines TRBV4-3 with TRBJ1-4; 7 nucleotides agree with TRBD1. Looked up from germline, CDR1 is LGHNA and CDR2 is YSLEER. This CDR3 spans 15 amino acids. For the CDR3, the DNA is TGCGCCAGCAGCGGTCTGGGACAGTTGCAAGAAATACTGTTTTTT. Amino acid sequence: CASSGLGQLQEILFF.

This clonotype was seen at least ten times. The chain uses TRBV29-1 and TRBJ2-5; tentative D call: TRBD2 (5 bases). The CDR3 has 13 residues. Trimming took 1 base from V and 1 from J, leaving 7 bases between them. Germline CDR1 SQVTM, CDR2 ANQGSEA. CDR3 coding DNA: TGCAGCGTTGAAGCGGGATTCCAAGAGACCCAGTACTTC. Its protein product is CSVEAGFQETQYF.

The chain employs TRBV20-1 and TRBJ2-7; 9 bases fit TRBD2. J lost 7 bases, V lost 3 bases, and 10 bases had no gene match. The CDR3 consists of 14 residues. CDR1 is DFQATT, CDR2 SNEGSKA, per germline (reference sequence). In DNA, the CDR3 is TGCAGTGCTAGTGGGCGGGAGGGGGCGTGGGAGCAGTACTTC. This translates into CSASGREGAWEQYF.

About this clonotype: A far larger clone is off by one base, so a read error is likely. The rearrangement uses TRBV7-4 and TRBJ2-7; TRBD2 aligns across 8 bases. Germline V gene data show CDR1 as SGHVT and CDR2 as SQSDAQ. The CDR3 totals 14 residues. This CDR3 reads CTSSDGGGRHEQYF. The CDR3 DNA reads TGTACCAGCAGCGACGGGGGGGGTCGCCACGAGCAGTACTTC.

This clonotype was seen ten or more times. This sequence joins TRBV20-1 and TRBJ2-3; the match to TRBD2 covers 10 bases. V lost 5 bases and J lost 7; bases outside the gene matches: 12. This CDR3 is built from 15 residues. Germline CDR1 reads DFQATT; CDR2 reads SNEGSKA (reference sequence). The CDR3 protein is CSALGSGRDGYTQYF. CDR3 DNA: TGCAGTGCTCTGGGAAGCGGGAGGGATGGGTATACGCAGTATTTT.

This clonotype was counted ten times or more. The chain couples TRBV12-3 or TRBV12-4 to TRBJ2-7, with 8 bases that match TRBD2. The CDR3 sequence is 15 residues long. Trimming removed 5 bases from V and 2 bases from J; junction bases left unmatched: 8. CDR3 sequence: CASSPGSGATYEQYF. The CDR3 bases are TGTGCCAGCAGTCCCGGTAGCGGGGCCACCTACGAGCAGTACTTC.

The sample holds a few counts of this clonotype. Written as DNA, the CDR3 is TGTGCCAGCAGCTTAGTGGGGGCCGGGACTGAAGCTTTCTTT. Its protein product is CASSLVGAGTEAFF. The chain recombines TRBV11-2 with TRBJ1-1, with D tentatively TRBD1 (6 bases). Germline-derived CDR1 and CDR2 are SGHAT and FQNNGV. V gave up 1 base and J gave up 5 bases, with 11 bases separating them. The CDR3 totals 14 residues.

This clonotype was counted ten times or more. The junction does not match germline at one end; this may be a read error. The chain recombines TRBV5-3 with TRBJ2-3; the D gene is possibly TRBD2 (5 bases). TRBV5-3 carries the ORF label, with uncertain function. The CDR3 length is 13 residues. The CDR3 DNA reads as TGTGCCAGCAGCTTAGGAGGACCAGATACGCAGTATTTT. It specifies CASSLGGPDTQYF.